The sequence of this TCR beta chain was determined in a study of T-cell reconstitution after alpha-beta-depleted transplantation in children. The TCRbeta library was prepared with unique molecular identifiers. TCRdb processed the PCR reads anew with MiXCR; each CDR3 protein has one entry. The sample includes around 120,000 distinct CDR3 sequences, roughly 24% seen only once; the top ten take under 12%. This clonotype appeared many times. Antigen specificity is unknown. Study observations and caveats: T-cell counts and diversity at one year following transplant were attributed mainly to newly produced T cells. In some patients, recipient T cells and intrathymic progenitors surviving conditioning explained high day-60 diversity. As was reported, about two months after transplant, alpha-beta T cells came from several hundred expanded graft clones.

The sequence was collected from a male patient aged 2-15 years who had a stem cell transplant for chronic granulomatous disease, so the T cells may come from the graft donor. The specimen was PBMCs, mostly from graft donor cells, collected 180 days after TCRalphabeta/CD19-depleted stem cell transplant.

The CDR3 coding sequence is TGCAGTGCAACCTACCCTAGCGGGCAAGAGACCCAGTACTTC. This gives the protein CSATYPSGQETQYF. V usage is TRBV20-1 and J usage is TRBJ2-5, with 8 bases aligning to TRBD2. Germline assignment: CDR1 DFQATT and CDR2 SNEGSKA (reference sequence). The CDR3 extends over 14 amino acids. The junction had 8 bases not matched to a gene; V was cut back by 6 bases and J by 2 bases.